This T cell receptor (beta chain) is drawn from a study of CD8 T cells in ankylosing spondylitis. This clonotype was picked up a small number of times. Its antigen is not known. Library preparation for TCR beta used quantitative 5'-RACE with molecular barcodes. TCRdb redid the calling of the 5' RACE reads with MiXCR, one entry per CDR3 protein. The sample contains a few hundred thousand distinct CDR3 sequences, about a sixth of which appear only once. General study points: Characteristic of ankylosing spondylitis blood, it appeared, was a TCR beta motif comprising eight highly homologous variants. Earlier reports found some motif variants in synovial fluid and blood in reactive arthritis. As reported, disease-linked clones showed significant enrichment in matched ankylosing spondylitis synovial fluid. Relatively rare in peripheral blood, disease-linked clones were also CD8+.

The TCR sequence derives from a male donor with ankylosing spondylitis. Sample: blood, either unsorted or a sorted T cell fraction (not recorded which).

In DNA form, the CDR3 reads TGTGCCAGCTCAGGGGTTGGTAACAATGAGCAGTTCTTC. Translated, it gives CASSGVGNNEQFF. The chain carries TRBV18 and TRBJ2-1; D ambiguous. V was pared by 5 bases and J by 5 bases, with 10 bases between. In germline, CDR1 is KGHSH, CDR2 LQKENI. The CDR3 is 13 amino acids.